These 3 T cell receptor beta chains were sequenced from one sample in a study of T cells in Graves' hyperthyroidism and ophthalmopathy. TCR beta CDR3 region amplification was performed from RNA transcripts. Using the HTBI primer set, a first-round RT-PCR was run on the TCR CDR3. TCRdb reprocessed the multiplex PCR reads with MiXCR, giving one entry per CDR3 protein. Among about 840,000 distinct CDR3 sequences listed, roughly 40% were seen once. Sequencing was carried out using blood. These receptors originate from a man in his late teens or twenties with Graves' hyperthyroidism.

Regarding this clonotype: A much larger clone lies one base from this, so it may be a read error. The chain combines TRBV5-5 with TRBJ1-2; 7 bases match TRBD1. Germline V gene sequence: CDR1 SGHKS, CDR2 YYEKEE (reference sequence). The CDR3 consists of 14 residues. CDR3 coding DNA: TGTGCCGGCAGCTTGACGGACAGGAGCTATGGCTACACCTTC. This gives the protein CAGSLTDRSYGYTF.

V is TRBV7-9 and J is TRBJ2-7; 8 bases are shared with TRBD1. CDR3 length: 14 amino acids. V dropped 5 bases and J dropped 3; count of bases not matched to a gene: 6. The germline CDR1 and CDR2 sequences are SEHNR and FQNEAQ (reference sequence). For the CDR3, the DNA is TGTGCCAGCAGCCCCCATACAGGGGGCTACGAGCAGTACTTC. Translating it yields CASSPHTGGYEQYF.

This clonotype was counted ten times or more. The gene calls are TRBV6-6 and TRBJ1-5; the match to TRBD1 covers 10 bases. The CDR3 totals 15 residues. Germline V gene sequence: CDR1 MNHNY, CDR2 SVGAGI (reference sequence). V was pared by 5 bases and J by 6 bases, with 7 bases of the junction left unmatched. CDR3 sequence (DNA): TGTGCCAGCAGTCCTCGGGACAGGGGAGGTCAGCCCCAGCATTTT. Residues: CASSPRDRGGQPQHF.